The 9 T cell receptor beta chains below all came from one sample that was sequenced in a study of blood T cell repertoires in COVID-19. Clones were sequenced by immunoSEQ multiplex PCR, and TCRdb holds only the in-frame ones, with some missing. The repertoire has around 60,000 clones, 75% to 95% of them found once; the top ten carry over 2%. Sample: peripheral blood. The receptors shown here come from a man in his fifties or sixties with acute or convalescent COVID-19.

The gene calls are TRBV13 and TRBJ2-1; weak D call: TRBD1 (6 bases). CDR1 and CDR2 from the germline V gene are PRHDT and FYEKMQ (reference sequence). CDR3 size: 14 residues. The V end was cut by 0 bases, the J end by 5 bases, with 8 bases between. The CDR3 bases are TGTGCCAGCAGCTTAGGCAGGGGCCACAATGAGCAGTTCTTC. Amino acids: CASSLGRGHNEQFF.

This clone appeared a single time. This chain joins TRBV19 and TRBJ2-7; TRBD1 might be the D (5 bases). CDR1 and CDR2 from the germline V gene are LNHDA and SQIVND (reference sequence). The V and J ends lost 3 bases and 5 bases respectively, with 14 bases between them. The CDR3 runs 14 residues. The CDR3 reads CASSIGQGLDEQYF. Written as DNA, the CDR3 is TGTGCCAGTAGTATCGGCCAGGGTCTGGACGAGCAGTACTTC.

This chain connects TRBV6-5 to TRBJ1-5; D may be TRBD1 (6 bases). CDR1 MNHEY and CDR2 SVGAGI come from the germline V gene. Between the trimmed V and J ends, which lost 6 bases and 4 bases, there was a span of 13 bases. This CDR3 spans 14 amino acids. CDR3 residues: CASSSGQYNQPQHF. The CDR3 DNA sequence: TGTGCCAGCAGCTCTGGACAGTATAATCAGCCCCAGCATTTT.

This chain joins TRBV12-3 or TRBV12-4 and TRBJ1-1, with D unresolved. V lost 0 bases and J 3 bases, leaving 5 bases between the germline ends. The CDR3 is 13 residues long. CDR3 protein: CASSLARDTEAFF. Here the CDR3 DNA reads TGTGCCAGCAGTTTAGCTCGGGACACTGAAGCTTTCTTT.

The CDR3 nucleotides are TGTGCCAGCAGCCAAGGGGCAGGGGGTTACAATGAGCAGTTCTTC. Encoded protein: CASSQGAGGYNEQFF. V gene TRBV14 combines with J gene TRBJ2-1; TRBD1 agrees at 7 bases. The CDR3 runs to 15 residues. Germline V lookup: CDR1 SGHDN, CDR2 FVKESK. Trimming cost V 1 base and J 4 bases; bases outside gene matches: 4.

The chain couples TRBV5-1 to TRBJ2-7, with D hard to call. The CDR3 is 13 residues long. Trimming cost V 4 bases and J 2 bases, with 10 bases left between them. The germline CDR1 and CDR2 sequences are SGHRS and YFSETQ. The CDR3 DNA is TGCGCCAGCAGCACCGACGGAGCCTACGAGCAGTACTTC. Its protein product is CASSTDGAYEQYF.

The chain couples TRBV19 to TRBJ1-2, with 7 nucleotides matching TRBD1. CDR1 is LNHDA and CDR2 is SQIVND in the germline V gene (reference sequence). The V gene end was trimmed by 6 bases and the J gene end by 4 bases; junction bases not matched to a gene: 8. The CDR3 has 14 amino acids. The CDR3 DNA is TGTGCCAGTAGCTCGCAGGGGGTAATCTATGGCTACACCTTC. Amino acid sequence: CASSSQGVIYGYTF.

This clone has only one observation. This chain uses TRBV29-1 with TRBJ2-2, with TRBD2 matching 7 bases. The V gene end was trimmed by 5 bases and the J gene end by 4 bases; junction bases not matched to a gene: 22. This CDR3 spans 19 amino acids. CDR1 SQVTM and CDR2 ANQGSEA come from the germline V gene. Written as DNA, the CDR3 is TGCAGCGTTTCCCGGCCTAGCGGACTGAATTCCTACCCCACCGGGGAGCTGTTTTTT. This codes for CSVSRPSGLNSYPTGELFF.

V gene TRBV9 combines with J gene TRBJ2-7, with TRBD2 matching 8 bases. The CDR3 loop spans 15 amino acids. V lost 2 bases, J lost 4 bases, and 8 bases stayed unmatched. The germline gives CDR1 SGDLS, CDR2 YYNGEE. The chain's CDR3 is CASSVSGTSVYEQYF. The CDR3 nucleotides read TGTGCCAGCAGCGTCTCCGGGACTAGTGTTTACGAGCAGTACTTC.